Sequencing of this TCR beta chain was carried out in a study of T cells after yellow fever vaccination. The germline CDR1 and CDR2 sequences are LNHDA and SQIVND (reference sequence). CDR3 length: 15 residues. J gave up 5 bases and V 3 bases, and 6 bases lay outside the gene matches. There are a few counts of this clonotype. A universal primer site and UMIs were added as TCR cDNA was made by 5'RACE template switching. TCRdb re-called the 5' RACE reads through MiXCR, storing one row per CDR3 protein. Here the sample spans 450,000 to 650,000 distinct CDR3 sequences, 13% being singletons. The sequencing here drew on PBMCs, taken on the day of the yellow fever booster vaccination. The rearrangement joins TRBV19 to TRBJ2-5, with 10 bases fitting TRBD2. The receptor was isolated from a man aged 25-45 years who received the YFV17D yellow fever vaccine. The DNA for the CDR3 is TGTGCCAGTAGTATGGAGCGGGAGGGCTCGGAGACCCAGTACTTC. Amino acids: CASSMEREGSETQYF.